The 21 T cell receptor beta chains given below trace back to one sample, sequenced in a study of cytomegalovirus exposure and HLA in healthy donors (dated by TCRdb to 2016 to 2017). Libraries were built with the immunoSEQ multiplex PCR assay. The multiplex PCR relied on a mix of 60 forward primers for TCR Vbeta segments and 13 reverse primers for TCR Jbeta segments. TCRdb's version of the immuneACCESS table is confined to in-frame rearrangements and falls short of the full clone set. An unresolved V gene accounts for under half of the shortfall where checked; the remainder is of unknown origin. In all, the sample holds approximately 200,000 clones, and 79% of those were seen once. The top ten clones comprise more than 1.5% of the sample. The sequencing input was PBMCs. These receptors all come from a girl between 5 and 17 years old in good health and CMV-seropositive.

The CDR3 DNA is TGTGCCAGCAGTGGAGAACTAGCCAGGGTCGCAGATACGCAGTATTTT. Translated: CASSGELARVADTQYF. The chain combines TRBV6-1 with TRBJ2-3; a weak D match, TRBD2 (6 bases). Deletions cut 4 bases from V and 4 bases from J, with 18 bases between. The germline V gene has CDR1 MNHNS and CDR2 SASEGT. CDR3 length: 16 residues.

V and J are TRBV27 and TRBJ1-5; 10 bases match TRBD1. The trim removed 2 bases at V and 2 bases at J, leaving 9 bases unmatched. The CDR3 is made up of 18 amino acids. The germline CDR1 and CDR2 sequences are MNHEY and SMNVEV (reference sequence). This CDR3 is CASSLSWVGTGGNQPQHF. For the CDR3, the DNA is TGTGCCAGCAGTTTAAGTTGGGTAGGGACAGGGGGCAATCAGCCCCAGCATTTT.

V is TRBV4-1 and J is TRBJ1-1; TRBD1 agrees at 10 bases. The CDR3 has 15 amino acids. Germline CDR1 reads MGHRA; CDR2 reads YSYEKL. Losses at the gene ends were 2 bases for V and 3 bases for J; bases not matched to a gene: 3. The CDR3 coding sequence is TGCGCCAGCAGCCAAACGGGACAGGGGCACACTGAAGCTTTCTTT. As protein: CASSQTGQGHTEAFF.

This sequence joins TRBV5-1 and TRBJ2-5, with 8 bases fitting TRBD1. CDR1 and CDR2 from the germline V gene are SGHRS and YFSETQ. There are 16 residues in the CDR3. The J segment lost 2 bases and the V segment lost 0 bases, leaving 6 bases of the junction unmatched. The CDR3 reads CASSLDPGTGQETQYF. DNA of the CDR3: TGCGCCAGCAGCTTGGATCCGGGGACAGGACAAGAGACCCAGTACTTC.

The chain uses TRBV4-3 and TRBJ2-6; tentative D call: TRBD2 (6 bases). Between the trimmed V and J ends, which lost 3 bases and 3 bases, there was a span of 12 bases. This CDR3 comprises 16 residues. Germline lookup yields CDR1 LGHNA and CDR2 YSLEER. The CDR3 DNA is TGCGCCAGCAGCCAGATTGGGGGAGGTGGGGCCAACGTCCTGACTTTC. Translation: CASSQIGGGGANVLTF.

This chain joins TRBV7-2 and TRBJ2-7; TRBD2 matches at 9 bases. V dropped 3 bases and J dropped 0; count of bases not matched to a gene: 3. The CDR3 has 15 residues. Germline V CDR1 and CDR2: SGHTA, FQGNSA. The CDR3 bases are TGTGCCAGCAGCTTGACTAGCGGTAGCTCCTACGAGCAGTACTTC. It codes for CASSLTSGSSYEQYF.

The rearrangement uses TRBV5-5 and TRBJ2-7; D remains unclear. In germline, CDR1 is SGHKS, CDR2 YYEKEE (reference sequence). V gave up 0 bases and J gave up 3 bases, with 7 bases separating them. CDR3 length equals 13 residues. The chain's CDR3 is CASSLVQDYEQYF. CDR3 coding DNA: TGTGCCAGCAGCTTGGTCCAGGACTACGAGCAGTACTTC. Supplemented by reference TRBV5-5 and TRBJ2-7, the full variable domain reads DAGVTQSPTHLIKTRGQQVTLRCSPISGHKSVSWYQQVLGQGPQFIFQYYEKEERGRGNFPDRFSARQFPNYSSELNVNALLLGDSALYLCASSLVQDYEQYFGPGTRLTVT.

This chain uses TRBV4-1 with TRBJ2-3; D is perhaps TRBD2 (5 bases). V dropped 1 base and J dropped 4 bases, with 12 bases sitting between them. CDR3 size: 15 residues. The germline V gene has CDR1 MGHRA and CDR2 YSYEKL. CDR3 sequence: CASSQVGLAPDTQYF. The CDR3 nucleotides read TGCGCCAGCAGCCAAGTTGGGCTAGCCCCAGATACGCAGTATTTT.

The gene calls are TRBV4-1 and TRBJ2-2; D possibly corresponds to TRBD2 (6 bases). V was shortened by 0 bases and J by 1 base, with 18 bases between the two germline ends. The CDR3 length is 19 residues. Per the germline V gene, CDR1 is MGHRA and CDR2 is YSYEKL. The CDR3 loop reads CASSQDMGRRAKNTGELFF. The CDR3 DNA is TGCGCCAGCAGCCAAGATATGGGCAGGAGGGCGAAGAACACCGGGGAGCTGTTTTTT.

The chain uses TRBV7-2 and TRBJ1-1; D gene unclear. The CDR3 spans 11 residues. Per the germline V gene, CDR1 is SGHTA and CDR2 is FQGNSA. Trimming took 8 bases from V and 6 from J, leaving 10 bases between them. CDR3 sequence reads: CASLRRAEAFF. The CDR3 DNA follows: TGTGCCAGCCTTCGTCGGGCTGAAGCTTTCTTT.

V usage is TRBV5-3 and J usage is TRBJ2-5, with 8 positions matching TRBD2. TRBV5-3 counts as an open reading frame of uncertain function. Trimming took 2 bases from V and 5 from J; bases not matched to a gene: 11. This CDR3 is built from 16 residues. CDR3 sequence: CARSFRMGGGPETQYF. The CDR3, as DNA: TGTGCCAGAAGCTTCCGCATGGGCGGGGGGCCGGAGACCCAGTACTTC.

The J gene is TRBJ2-3, the V gene TRBV25-1; D might be TRBD2 (5 bases). The CDR3 consists of 18 residues. V was cut by 2 bases and J by 4 bases, with 22 bases left in between. Germline assignment: CDR1 MGHDK and CDR2 SYGVNS. The CDR3 nucleotides read TGTGCCAGCAGTGAAGGTTTTGCGGGTCCGGCGAGGGCAGATACGCAGTATTTT. It translates to CASSEGFAGPARADTQYF.

The chain joins TRBV5-6 to TRBJ2-6; D remains ambiguous. Germline V gene sequence: CDR1 SGHDT, CDR2 YYEEEE. V lost 1 base, J lost 0 bases, and 8 bases lay in between. This CDR3 has 16 amino acids. In DNA, the CDR3 is TGTGCCAGCAGCTTGCCCAAATTCTCTGGGGCCAACGTCCTGACTTTC. This encodes CASSLPKFSGANVLTF.

The chain couples TRBV18 to TRBJ1-1; 9 bases fit TRBD1. Germline V gene sequence: CDR1 KGHSH, CDR2 LQKENI. The CDR3 sequence is 16 residues long. J lost 5 bases, V lost 3 bases, and 10 bases had no gene match. The CDR3 is CASSPRTGDRRTEAFF. The CDR3 coding sequence is TGTGCCAGCTCACCTCGGACAGGGGATCGAAGGACTGAAGCTTTCTTT.

The chain recombines TRBV6-4 with TRBJ1-3, with D uncertain. Germline CDR1 and CDR2: MRHNA and SNTAGT. V gave up 7 bases and J gave up 0 bases, with 13 bases separating them. The CDR3 has 15 amino acids. CDR3 in amino acids: CASILRRFSGNTIYF. The CDR3 DNA reads as TGTGCCAGCATTTTGCGTCGGTTCTCTGGAAACACCATATATTTT.

In regard to this clone: The same CDR3 also results from other DNA sequences found in this sample. The chain couples TRBV19 to TRBJ2-7; 8 bases fit TRBD1. The V and J ends lost 1 base and 6 bases, in that order; junction bases with no gene match: 5. Germline CDR1 and CDR2: LNHDA and SQIVND (reference sequence). This CDR3 is 14 amino acids long. CDR3 residues: CASSIGQGAGEQYF. The DNA of the CDR3 is TGTGCCAGTAGTATAGGTCAGGGGGCAGGCGAGCAGTACTTC.

The chain is built from TRBV6-5 and TRBJ1-3; tentatively, D is TRBD1 (5 bases). This CDR3 is built from 15 residues. V was trimmed by 6 bases and J by 0 bases, leaving 12 bases between them. CDR1 and CDR2 from the germline V gene are MNHEY and SVGAGI. The CDR3 DNA follows: TGTGCCAGCAGCCGGACACCTCCCTCTGGAAACACCATATATTTT. This encodes CASSRTPPSGNTIYF.

This chain uses TRBV27 with TRBJ1-6; maybe TRBD1 (5 bases). Trimming cost V 1 base and J 7 bases, with 20 bases left between them. CDR3 size: 18 residues. From germline, CDR1 is MNHEY and CDR2 SMNVEV (reference sequence). The CDR3 nucleotides are TGTGCCAGCAGTTTATTCGCCCCCAGGGTTCAAGAAAATTCACCCCTCCACTTT. Translating it yields CASSLFAPRVQENSPLHF.

The CDR3, as DNA: TGTGCCAGCAGCCTATCGACAGGGGCAAACACCATATATTTT. This encodes CASSLSTGANTIYF. The chain recombines TRBV5-6 with TRBJ1-3; TRBD1 agrees at 8 bases. The V gene's germline CDR1 is SGHDT and CDR2 YYEEEE. The V gene end was trimmed by 4 bases and the J gene end by 6 bases; junction bases not matched to a gene: 6. The CDR3 contains 14 residues.

The rearrangement joins TRBV10-3 to TRBJ2-2, with a possible D match to TRBD2 (6 bases). The CDR3 contains 16 residues. Germline V gives CDR1 ENHRY, CDR2 SYGVKD. Between the trimmed V and J ends, which lost 8 bases and 4 bases, there was a span of 20 bases. DNA for the CDR3: TGTGCCATCGGGGGGTCCGTGTATGGGGGCACCGGGGAGCTGTTTTTT. Encoded protein: CAIGGSVYGGTGELFF.

V gene TRBV2 combines with J gene TRBJ2-7; D may be TRBD1 (6 bases). There are 15 residues in the CDR3. Trimming took off 6 bases at V and 4 bases at J, with 19 bases between the two ends. Germline V gives CDR1 SNHLY, CDR2 FYNNEI. CDR3: CASRVQQGPPYEQYF. Here the CDR3 DNA reads TGTGCCAGCAGGGTCCAACAGGGTCCCCCTTACGAGCAGTACTTC.